One sample yielded the 18 T cell receptor beta chains listed below, sequenced in a study of PD-L1 blockade in urothelial cancer. Repertoires were generated with immunoSEQ multiplex PCR, while TCRdb's copy carries only in-frame clones and drops some. This sample carries some 110,000 clones, 91% of them seen once, and the ten largest clones take more than 3%. The time point here: peripheral blood 6 weeks after treatment start. The sequencing used PBMCs, collected around atezolizumab (anti-PD-L1) treatment. Receptors were obtained from a man aged 60-69 years with urothelial cancer.

The rearrangement uses TRBV6-1 and TRBJ2-1; TRBD2 might be the D (6 bases). Trimming took 3 bases from V and 9 from J, leaving 12 bases between them. The length of the CDR3 is 13 residues. CDR1 and CDR2 (germline): MNHNS, SASEGT. CDR3 in DNA: TGTGCCAGCAGTGATTCCGGGAGTGGTGAGCAGTTCTTC. Translation: CASSDSGSGEQFF.

V and J are TRBV7-9 and TRBJ2-1; 12 nucleotides match TRBD2. With 1 base clipped from V and 5 bases from J, the junction kept 9 bases outside the gene matches. This CDR3 comprises 18 residues. The germline V gene has CDR1 SEHNR and CDR2 FQNEAQ (reference sequence). CDR3 nucleotide sequence: TGTGCCAGCAGCTTAGATCGGCTAGCGGGGGGGCTAAACAATGAGCAGTTCTTC. Its translation is CASSLDRLAGGLNNEQFF.

The chain carries TRBV2 and TRBJ2-1; 7 nucleotides agree with TRBD2. This CDR3 has 14 residues. V lost 7 bases and J lost 4; bases outside the gene matches: 7. Germline CDR1 SNHLY, CDR2 FYNNEI. This CDR3 is CASKSGGGYNEQFF. The CDR3 DNA reads TGTGCCAGCAAGTCGGGGGGAGGTTACAATGAGCAGTTCTTC.

The rearrangement uses TRBV14 and TRBJ2-5, with 7 bases fitting TRBD1. Trimming took 1 base from V and 4 from J; bases not matched to a gene: 9. CDR1 and CDR2 from the germline V gene are SGHDN and FVKESK. The CDR3 totals 16 residues. The CDR3 reads CASSQVPGGSLETQYF. The CDR3 coding sequence is TGTGCCAGCAGCCAAGTGCCAGGGGGTAGTTTAGAGACCCAGTACTTC.

The chain is built from TRBV7-9 and TRBJ2-5, with 16 bases aligning to TRBD2. Germline lookup yields CDR1 SEHNR and CDR2 FQNEAQ (reference sequence). V was pared by 4 bases and J by 3 bases, with 2 bases of the junction left unmatched. The CDR3 runs to 16 residues. CDR3 sequence (DNA): TGTGCCAGCAGCTGGGGACTAGCGGGAGGGAAAGAGACCCAGTACTTC. Its translation is CASSWGLAGGKETQYF.

The chain has TRBV9 and TRBJ2-3, with TRBD2 matching 15 bases. V gave up 3 bases and J gave up 1 base; unmatched junction bases: 3. The CDR3 sequence is 17 residues long. The germline CDR1 and CDR2 sequences are SGDLS and YYNGEE. DNA for the CDR3: TGTGCCAGCAGCGCCGGACTAGCGGGGGGGCGCACAGATACGCAGTATTTT. Residues: CASSAGLAGGRTDTQYF.

The rearrangement uses TRBV7-2 and TRBJ1-6, with D possibly TRBD1 on 5 matching bases. The CDR3 loop spans 15 amino acids. Looked up from germline, CDR1 is SGHTA and CDR2 is FQGNSA. V lost 1 base to trimming and J lost 4 bases, with 8 bases between them. CDR3 loop: CASSLGGEYNSPLHF. CDR3 sequence (DNA): TGTGCCAGCAGCTTAGGGGGGGAGTATAATTCACCCCTCCACTTT.

In its sample, this clone was seen once. V is TRBV6-5 and J is TRBJ2-7; 7 bases align to TRBD2. Germline-derived CDR1 and CDR2 are MNHEY and SVGAGI. This CDR3 is 14 amino acids long. J gave up 5 bases and V 8 bases, and 12 bases lay outside the gene matches. CDR3 residues: CASRGVSLRHEQYF. The DNA for the CDR3 is TGTGCCAGCCGGGGGGTCTCGCTTCGCCACGAGCAGTACTTC.

This chain uses TRBV6-5 with TRBJ2-7; TRBD2 aligns across 7 bases. The CDR3 contains 15 residues. The ends lost 1 base at V and 6 bases at J; junction bases unmatched: 9. CDR1 is MNHEY and CDR2 is SVGAGI in the germline V gene. Here the CDR3 reads CASSYFSGVPSEQYF. The CDR3 nucleotides read TGTGCCAGCAGTTACTTCAGCGGGGTCCCCTCCGAGCAGTACTTC.

This chain joins TRBV5-5 and TRBJ1-2; D is unresolved. This CDR3 is 13 amino acids long. Trimming took 0 bases from V and 4 from J, leaving 7 bases between them. Germline V gene lookup returns CDR1 SGHKS and CDR2 YYEKEE (reference sequence). For the CDR3, the DNA is TGTGCCAGCAGCTTGGGGCATTCCTATGGCTACACCTTC. This codes for CASSLGHSYGYTF.

J is TRBJ2-7 and V is TRBV11-2, with D perhaps TRBD2 (6 bases). Trimming left V 5 bases short and J 3 bases short, with 20 bases between. The CDR3 totals 16 residues. The V gene's germline CDR1 is SGHAT and CDR2 FQNNGV. This chain's CDR3 is CASSLRATSSGYEQYF. CDR3 sequence (DNA): TGTGCCAGCAGCCTGAGGGCTACTAGCAGCGGCTACGAGCAGTACTTC. The variable domain in full, completed from reference TRBV11-2 and TRBJ2-7, reads EAGVAQSPRYKIIEKRQSVAFWCNPISGHATLYWYQQILGQGPKLLIQFQNNGVVDDSQLPKDRFSAERLKGVDSTLKIQPAKLEDSAVYLCASSLRATSSGYEQYFGPGTRLTVT.

CDR3 sequence (DNA): TGTGCCAGCAGCACCGTAGGACAACCCAATGAGCAGTTCTTC. Amino acids: CASSTVGQPNEQFF. The chain combines TRBV7-8 with TRBJ2-1; maybe TRBD1 (5 bases). The V gene lost 5 bases and the J gene lost 6 bases, with 14 bases spanning the gap. The length of the CDR3 is 14 residues. The germline gives CDR1 SGHVS, CDR2 FQNEAQ. Drawing the rest from reference TRBV7-8 and TRBJ2-1, the complete variable domain is GAGVSQSPRYKVAKRGQDVALRCDPISGHVSLFWYQQALGQGPEFLTYFQNEAQLDKSGLPSDRFFAERPEGSVSTLKIQRTQQEDSAVYLCASSTVGQPNEQFFGPGTRLTVL.

The rearrangement joins TRBV15 to TRBJ1-3; 7 bases line up with TRBD1. Losses at the gene ends were 2 bases for V and 0 bases for J; bases not matched to a gene: 4. The CDR3 consists of 16 residues. CDR1 is LNHNV, CDR2 YYDKDF, per germline (reference sequence). Written as DNA, the CDR3 is TGTGCCACCAGCAGATTAAACAGGGGCTCTGGAAACACCATATATTTT. It translates to CATSRLNRGSGNTIYF.

The genes are TRBV11-2 and TRBJ2-7; TRBD1 agrees at 9 bases. Germline lookup yields CDR1 SGHAT and CDR2 FQNNGV. Germline trimming cut 0 bases from V and 2 bases from J; bases unmatched to any gene: 2. This CDR3 is built from 15 residues. The CDR3 is CASSLDYRGPYEQYF. The CDR3 DNA sequence: TGTGCCAGCAGCTTAGACTACAGGGGGCCCTACGAGCAGTACTTC.

The rearrangement joins TRBV7-2 to TRBJ2-3; 9 bases align to TRBD2. Germline assignment: CDR1 SGHTA and CDR2 FQGNSA. Unmatched junction bases numbered 12, after V lost 5 bases and J lost 6 bases. The CDR3 totals 16 residues. CDR3: CASSPGDAGGQDTQYF. The CDR3 nucleotides read TGTGCCAGCAGCCCGGGAGATGCGGGAGGGCAGGATACGCAGTATTTT.

The V and J genes are TRBV7-6 and TRBJ2-2, with 9 bases fitting TRBD1. The ends lost 4 bases at V and 5 bases at J; junction bases unmatched: 5. The germline CDR1 and CDR2 sequences are SGHVS and FNYEAQ. This CDR3 region has 15 residues. The CDR3 reads CASSSGQGMTGELFF. CDR3 sequence (DNA): TGTGCCAGCAGCTCGGGACAGGGAATGACCGGGGAGCTGTTTTTT.

This clone has a single count. The chain carries TRBV4-3 and TRBJ1-5; 10 bases agree with TRBD1. CDR3 length: 15 amino acids. J lost 6 bases, V lost 3 bases, and 5 bases had no gene match. The V gene's germline CDR1 is LGHNA and CDR2 YSLEER. CDR3 region: CASSQRDRGGQPQHF. CDR3 coding DNA: TGCGCCAGCAGCCAGAGGGACAGGGGAGGTCAGCCCCAGCATTTT.

The V gene is TRBV7-8, the J gene TRBJ1-2; 9 nucleotides line up with TRBD1. V was clipped by 1 base and J by 0 bases; unmatched bases: 9. The CDR3 length is 18 residues. CDR1 is SGHVS, CDR2 FQNEAQ, per germline. The CDR3 sequence is CASSLVGLRQGANYGYTF. The CDR3 DNA sequence: TGTGCCAGCAGCTTAGTGGGACTCCGACAGGGGGCTAACTATGGCTACACCTTC.